This TCR beta chain emerged from a study of T-cell reconstitution after alpha-beta-depleted transplantation in children. This clonotype was counted at least ten times. This CDR3 is 12 amino acids long. From germline, CDR1 is SQVTM and CDR2 ANQGSEA. V lost 4 bases and J lost 5; bases outside the gene matches: 3. Unique molecular identifiers were incorporated into the prepared TCRbeta library. TCRdb ran MiXCR on the PCR reads and lists one entry per CDR3 protein. There are roughly 200,000 distinct CDR3 sequences in the sample; 9.5% to 13% occur only once, and approximately 28% lies in the top ten. The receptor's source is a child younger than two with acute myeloid leukemia, due to receive a stem cell transplant. The specimen was PBMCs, collected before TCRalphabeta/CD19-depleted stem cell transplant. The chain joins TRBV29-1 to TRBJ2-7; 9 nucleotides line up with TRBD1. Here the CDR3 DNA reads TGCAGCGTTGGACAGGGGGGCGACGAGCAGTACTTC. Protein: CSVGQGGDEQYF.